This T cell receptor (beta chain) was recorded in a study of T cells in Graves' hyperthyroidism and ophthalmopathy. Findings and caveats of the study: A model of 13 V-J pairs discriminated ophthalmopathy from stable hyperthyroidism. Median prediction lead before ophthalmopathy onset was around 6.9 months with the model.

What was amplified from RNA transcripts were TCR beta CDR3 regions. First-round RT-PCR of the TCR CDR3 relied on the HTBI primer set. TCRdb reprocessed the multiplex PCR reads via MiXCR and lists one record per CDR3 protein. The repertoire holds some 600,000 distinct CDR3 sequences, with more than 11% as singletons. In this sample, this clonotype turned up many times. As yet, its antigen is unknown. Every diagnosis used clinical symptoms, serum thyroxine and TRAb, thyroid ultrasound and orbital computed tomography. This CDR3 has 13 amino acids. V lost 8 bases, J lost 4 bases, and 12 bases lay in between. Germline lookup yields CDR1 MNHNS and CDR2 SASEGT.

The sequencing sample was made of blood. The V and J genes are TRBV6-1 and TRBJ1-3; D is unresolved. This receptor was obtained from a woman in her thirties with Graves' hyperthyroidism that later progressed to Graves' ophthalmopathy. This CDR3 is CASGPVVGNTIYF. The CDR3 DNA reads as TGTGCCAGCGGGCCAGTAGTAGGAAACACCATATATTTT.